The rows below give T cell receptor beta chains drawn from one sample of a study of control samples from healthy donors and cancer patients. Clones were read by immunoSEQ multiplex PCR, and TCRdb kept only the in-frame ones, dropping some. The sample shows 150,000 to 200,000 clones, just over 85% of them seen only once. The material sequenced was blood. The source is a man between 18 and 29 years old in good health. Each CDR3 is given with its conserved first and last residue. A D gene is named only where the DNA matches it firmly. Only some rows state a clone size, as once, few, many or a class for expanded clones.

size	D	J	V	CDR3	DNA
few	NA	TRBJ1-2	TRBV5-8	CASSLRGADSYGYTF	TGTGCCAGCAGCTTAAGAGGGGCGGATTCCTATGGCTACACCTTC
NA	NA	TRBJ1-5	TRBV19	CASNTGTNQPQHF	TGTGCCAGTAATACAGGGACCAATCAGCCCCAGCATTTT
NA	NA	TRBJ2-1	TRBV9	CASSVDTYNEQFF	TGTGCCAGCAGCGTAGACACCTACAATGAGCAGTTCTTC
NA	TRBD1	TRBJ1-1	TRBV6-4	CASSGIRDRGVYSTEAFF	TGTGCCAGCAGTGGCATCCGGGACAGGGGAGTATATAGCACTGAAGCTTTCTTT
NA	NA	TRBJ2-3	TRBV13	CASSPQHRADTQYF	TGTGCCAGCAGCCCACAACACCGGGCAGATACGCAGTATTTT
NA	NA	TRBJ2-2	TRBV19	CASSKSTATVIGELFF	TGTGCCAGTAGTAAATCGACAGCGACGGTCATCGGGGAGCTGTTTTTT
NA	NA	TRBJ1-1	TRBV6-5	CASSYSYRGKTEAFF	TGTGCCAGCAGTTACTCCTATCGAGGGAAAACTGAAGCTTTCTTT
once	NA	TRBJ1-6	TRBV5-1	CASSSGEFGGSYNSPLHF	TGCGCCAGCAGCTCGGGAGAATTCGGGGGCTCCTATAATTCACCCCTCCACTTT
NA	NA	TRBJ2-7	TRBV9	CASSVGGRAYEQYF	TGTGCCAGCAGCGTAGGGGGCAGGGCCTACGAGCAGTACTTC
once	NA	TRBJ2-2	TRBV24-1	CATSDLPTGNTGELFF	TGTGCCACCAGTGATTTACCTACAGGGAACACCGGGGAGCTGTTTTTT
few	NA	TRBJ1-5	TRBV4-3	CASSQGINQPQHF	TGCGCCAGCAGCCAAGGAATAAATCAGCCCCAGCATTTT
NA	TRBD1	TRBJ2-7	TRBV27	CASSLYFGQGAFEQYF	TGTGCCAGCAGTTTATATTTCGGCCAGGGGGCGTTCGAGCAGTACTTC
NA	TRBD1	TRBJ1-1	TRBV7-9	CASSPTGGTEAFF	TGTGCCAGCAGCCCCACAGGGGGCACTGAAGCTTTCTTT
NA	NA	TRBJ2-7	TRBV15	CATSRANGRTQRPYEQYF	TGTGCCACCAGCAGGGCGAACGGAAGGACCCAGAGACCTTACGAGCAGTACTTC
NA	NA	TRBJ1-1	TRBV2	CASIQKRGDEAFF	TGTGCCAGCATCCAAAAGAGGGGAGATGAAGCTTTCTTT
NA	NA	TRBJ1-1	TRBV6-1	CASSEASGDTEAFF	TGTGCCAGCAGTGAAGCGTCGGGGGACACTGAAGCTTTCTTT
NA	NA	TRBJ1-6	TRBV7-8	CASSSRTVYNSPLHF	TGTGCCAGCAGCTCGAGGACGGTTTATAATTCACCCCTCCACTTT
few	TRBD2	TRBJ2-1	TRBV18	CASSPERGDGYNEQFF	TGTGCCAGCTCACCTGAGCGGGGGGACGGATACAATGAGCAGTTCTTC
NA	NA	TRBJ2-7	TRBV18	CASSRDYEQYF	TGTGCCAGCTCACGTGACTACGAGCAGTACTTC
NA	NA	TRBJ1-6	TRBV6-5	CAAGEKVWDSPLHF	TGTGCCGCCGGGGAGAAGGTTTGGGATTCACCCCTCCACTTT
NA	TRBD1	TRBJ2-1	TRBV7-2	CASSPPRTGGPLSYNEQFF	TGTGCCAGCAGCCCCCCCCGGACAGGGGGCCCCTTATCCTACAATGAGCAGTTCTTC
once	NA	TRBJ2-2	TRBV21-1	CASSRKGRTGELFF	TGTGCCAGCAGCCGTAAGGGACGCACCGGGGAGCTGTTTTTT
few	NA	TRBJ1-4	TRBV28	CASRPGGTNEKLFF	TGTGCCAGCAGACCGGGAGGAACTAATGAAAAACTGTTTTTT
NA	NA	TRBJ1-4	TRBV4-2	CASSLPSEEKLFF	TGTGCCAGCAGCCTGCCTTCAGAAGAAAAACTGTTTTTT
NA	TRBD1	TRBJ1-1	TRBV7-6	CASSLGLAGGTEAFF	TGTGCCAGCAGCTTAGGCCTGGCAGGGGGCACTGAAGCTTTCTTT
few	NA	TRBJ2-7	TRBV5-1	CASSLEHLGEQYF	TGCGCCAGCAGCTTGGAGCATTTAGGGGAGCAGTACTTC
NA	NA	TRBJ2-5	TRBV2	CASRTETGRETQYF	TGTGCCAGCAGGACGGAAACAGGTCGGGAGACCCAGTACTTC
NA	NA	TRBJ2-6	TRBV6-2/TRBV6-3	CASSYPGAIGANVLTF	TGTGCCAGCAGTTACCCAGGGGCGATTGGGGCCAACGTCCTGACTTTC
NA	TRBD1	TRBJ2-3	TRBV24-1	CATSDNIDRADTQYF	TGTGCCACCAGTGACAATATAGACAGGGCCGATACGCAGTATTTT
NA	NA	TRBJ2-3	TRBV4-3	CASSQDTIGGGLTDTQYF	TGCGCCAGCAGCCAAGATACCATAGGCGGGGGCTTGACAGATACGCAGTATTTT
NA	TRBD1	TRBJ2-1	TRBV5-1	CASSPLGQDGGNEQFF	TGCGCCAGCAGCCCCCTCGGACAGGACGGTGGGAATGAGCAGTTCTTC
NA	NA	TRBJ1-2	TRBV2	CASSGLGERGYTF	TGTGCCAGCAGTGGGTTAGGAGAGCGCGGCTACACCTTC
NA	NA	TRBJ2-1	TRBV7-2	CASSLGDNEQFF	TGTGCCAGCAGCTTGGGGGACAATGAGCAGTTCTTC
once	TRBD1	TRBJ1-2	TRBV6-5	CASSYRGQGVYGYTF	TGTGCCAGCAGTTACAGGGGACAGGGTGTCTATGGCTACACCTTC
NA	NA	TRBJ2-7	TRBV27	CASSFHPGGEQYF	TGTGCCAGCAGTTTCCACCCAGGCGGGGAGCAGTACTTC
NA	NA	TRBJ1-5	TRBV20-1	CSASPGVGVNQPQHF	TGCAGTGCTAGTCCCGGGGTAGGGGTTAATCAGCCCCAGCATTTT
NA	TRBD1	TRBJ1-2	TRBV30	CAWSVHRGPEGYTF	TGTGCCTGGAGTGTTCACAGGGGGCCTGAAGGCTACACCTTC
NA	NA	TRBJ2-5	TRBV5-1	CASSLAGTTQETQYF	TGCGCCAGCAGCTTGGCCGGGACAACCCAAGAGACCCAGTACTTC
NA	NA	TRBJ2-3	TRBV5-6	CASSPERARTDTQYF	TGTGCCAGCAGCCCAGAGCGGGCACGCACAGATACGCAGTATTTT
NA	TRBD2	TRBJ2-1	TRBV6-5	CASRGLASGYNEQFF	TGTGCCAGCAGAGGACTAGCGTCTGGGTACAATGAGCAGTTCTTC
NA	NA	TRBJ2-3	TRBV19	CASSKDNTDTQYF	TGTGCCAGTAGTAAAGACAACACAGATACGCAGTATTTT
NA	NA	TRBJ2-7	TRBV5-6	CASSWIRDSYEQYF	TGTGCCAGCAGCTGGATCAGGGATTCCTACGAGCAGTACTTC
NA	NA	TRBJ2-2	TRBV18	CASSTLGGLNTGELFF	TGTGCCAGCTCAACCTTGGGGGGACTGAACACCGGGGAGCTGTTTTTT
few	NA	TRBJ1-1	TRBV5-4	CASSSGMFNTEAFF	TGTGCCAGCAGCTCCGGAATGTTTAACACTGAAGCTTTCTTT
NA	TRBD1	TRBJ1-2	TRBV2	CASSRQGALVRGYTF	TGTGCCAGCAGTAGACAGGGGGCTCTGGTTAGGGGCTACACCTTC
few	TRBD1	TRBJ1-1	TRBV2	CASSRGTTEAFF	TGTGCCAGCAGCAGGGGGACCACTGAAGCTTTCTTT
NA	NA	TRBJ1-5	TRBV30	CAWGGQGRNQPQHF	TGTGCCTGGGGGGGGCAGGGAAGGAATCAGCCCCAGCATTTT
NA	TRBD1	TRBJ1-2	TRBV30	CAWRSSGTGAAYGYTF	TGTGCCTGGAGATCCTCTGGGACAGGGGCAGCCTATGGCTACACCTTC
NA	TRBD1	TRBJ2-1	TRBV6-6	CASSYGDRGYNEQFF	TGTGCCAGCAGTTACGGGGACAGGGGATACAATGAGCAGTTCTTC